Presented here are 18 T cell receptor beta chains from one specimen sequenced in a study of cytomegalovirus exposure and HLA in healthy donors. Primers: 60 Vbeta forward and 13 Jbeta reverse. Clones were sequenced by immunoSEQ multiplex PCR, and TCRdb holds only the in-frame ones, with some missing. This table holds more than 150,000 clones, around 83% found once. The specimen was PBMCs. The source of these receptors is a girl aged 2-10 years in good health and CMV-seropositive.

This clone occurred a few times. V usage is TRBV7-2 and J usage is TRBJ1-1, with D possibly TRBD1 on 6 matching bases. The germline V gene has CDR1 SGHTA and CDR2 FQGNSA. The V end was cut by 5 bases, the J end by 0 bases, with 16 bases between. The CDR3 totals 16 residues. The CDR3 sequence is CASSLRDMMLNTEAFF. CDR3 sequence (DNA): TGTGCCAGCAGCCTCCGGGACATGATGTTGAACACTGAAGCTTTCTTT. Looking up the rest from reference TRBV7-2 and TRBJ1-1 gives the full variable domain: GAGVSQSPSNKVTEKGKDVELRCDPISGHTALYWYRQSLGQGLEFLIYFQGNSAPDKSGLPSDRFSAERTGGSVSTLTIQRTQQEDSAVYLCASSLRDMMLNTEAFFGQGTRLTVV.

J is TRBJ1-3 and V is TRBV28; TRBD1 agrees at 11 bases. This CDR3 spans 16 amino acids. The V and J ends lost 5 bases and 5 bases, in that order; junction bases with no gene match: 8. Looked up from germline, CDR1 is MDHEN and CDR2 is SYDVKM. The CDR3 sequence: CASSTPGQGVRNTIYF. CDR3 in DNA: TGTGCCAGCAGTACCCCGGGACAGGGGGTTAGAAACACCATATATTTT.

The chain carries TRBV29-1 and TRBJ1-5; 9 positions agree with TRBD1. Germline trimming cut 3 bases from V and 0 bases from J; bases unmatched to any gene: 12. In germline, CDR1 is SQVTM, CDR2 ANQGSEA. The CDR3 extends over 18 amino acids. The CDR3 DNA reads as TGCAGCGTTGATATCTTGGGACAGGGAAACCCTAGCAATCAGCCCCAGCATTTT. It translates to CSVDILGQGNPSNQPQHF.

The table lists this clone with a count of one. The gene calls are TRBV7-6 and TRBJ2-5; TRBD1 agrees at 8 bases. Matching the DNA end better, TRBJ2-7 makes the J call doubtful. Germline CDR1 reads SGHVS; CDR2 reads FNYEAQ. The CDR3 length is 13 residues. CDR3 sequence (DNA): TGTGCCAGCAGCCGCCAAACAGGGGGCGAGCAGTACTTC. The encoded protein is CASSRQTGGEQYF.

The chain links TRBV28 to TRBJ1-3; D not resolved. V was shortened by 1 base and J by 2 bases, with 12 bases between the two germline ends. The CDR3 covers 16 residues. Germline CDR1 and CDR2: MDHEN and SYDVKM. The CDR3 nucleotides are TGTGCCAGCAGTTTATTCAGGAAACCTCCTGGAAACACCATATATTTT. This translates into CASSLFRKPPGNTIYF.

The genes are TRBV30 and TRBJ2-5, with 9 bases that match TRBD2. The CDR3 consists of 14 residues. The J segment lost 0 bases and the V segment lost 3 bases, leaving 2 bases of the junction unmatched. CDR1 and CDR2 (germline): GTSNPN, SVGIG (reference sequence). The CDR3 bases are TGTGCCTGGAGGACTAGCGGATACCAAGAGACCCAGTACTTC. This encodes CAWRTSGYQETQYF. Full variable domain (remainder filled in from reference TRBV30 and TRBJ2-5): SQTIHQWPATLVQPVGSPLSLECTVEGTSNPNLYWYRQAAGRGLQLLFYSVGIGQISSEVPQNLSASRPQDRQFILSSKKLLLSDSGFYLCAWRTSGYQETQYFGPGTRLLVL.

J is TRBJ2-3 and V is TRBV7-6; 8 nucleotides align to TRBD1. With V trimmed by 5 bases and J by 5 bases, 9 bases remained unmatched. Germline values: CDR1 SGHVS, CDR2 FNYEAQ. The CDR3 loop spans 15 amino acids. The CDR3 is CASSLRRTGKDTQYF. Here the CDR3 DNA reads TGTGCCAGCAGCCTGCGACGGACAGGGAAAGATACGCAGTATTTT.

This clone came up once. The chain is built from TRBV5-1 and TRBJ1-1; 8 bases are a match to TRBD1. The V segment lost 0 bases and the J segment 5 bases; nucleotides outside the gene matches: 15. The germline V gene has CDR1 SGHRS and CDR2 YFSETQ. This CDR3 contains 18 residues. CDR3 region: CASSLVPTRGREKTEAFF. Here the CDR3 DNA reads TGCGCCAGCAGCTTGGTTCCAACCAGGGGGCGAGAGAAAACTGAAGCTTTCTTT.

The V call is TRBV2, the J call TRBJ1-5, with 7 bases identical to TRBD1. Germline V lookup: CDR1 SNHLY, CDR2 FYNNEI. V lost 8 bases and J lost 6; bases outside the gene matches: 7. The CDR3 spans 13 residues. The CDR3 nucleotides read TGTGCCAGCGCCGGAGGGGGCATTCAGCCCCAGCATTTT. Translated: CASAGGGIQPQHF.

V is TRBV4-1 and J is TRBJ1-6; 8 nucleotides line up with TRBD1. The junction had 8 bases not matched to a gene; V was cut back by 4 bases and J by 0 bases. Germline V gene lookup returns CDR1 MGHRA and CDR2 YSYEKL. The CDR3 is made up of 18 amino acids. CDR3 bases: TGCGCCAGCAGCCCCCTGGGGGACAGGAGCTCCTATAATTCACCCCTCCACTTT. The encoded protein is CASSPLGDRSSYNSPLHF.

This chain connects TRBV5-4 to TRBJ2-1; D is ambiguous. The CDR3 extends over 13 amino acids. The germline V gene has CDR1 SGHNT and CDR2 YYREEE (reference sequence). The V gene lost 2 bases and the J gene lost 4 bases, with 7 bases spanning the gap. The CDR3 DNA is TGTGCCAGCAGCTTACCACGGTACAATGAGCAGTTCTTC. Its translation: CASSLPRYNEQFF.

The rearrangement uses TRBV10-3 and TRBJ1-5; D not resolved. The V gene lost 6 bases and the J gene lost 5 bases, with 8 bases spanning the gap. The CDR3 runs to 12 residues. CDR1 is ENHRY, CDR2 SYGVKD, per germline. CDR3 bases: TGTGCCATCAGCCAAGCTGATCAGCCCCAGCATTTT. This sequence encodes CAISQADQPQHF.

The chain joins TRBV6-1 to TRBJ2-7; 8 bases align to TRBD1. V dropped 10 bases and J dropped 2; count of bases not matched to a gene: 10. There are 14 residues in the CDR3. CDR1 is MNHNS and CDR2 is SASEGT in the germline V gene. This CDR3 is CAIYRQGRPYEQYF. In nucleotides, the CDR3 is TGTGCCATATACCGACAGGGGCGTCCCTACGAGCAGTACTTC.

CDR3 nucleotide sequence: TGTGCCAGCAGCTCGCCGCGGTCCGGGGACACTGAAGCTTTCTTT. Encoded protein: CASSSPRSGDTEAFF. This sequence joins TRBV5-4 and TRBJ1-1; D is uncertain. The germline V gene encodes CDR1 SGHNT and CDR2 YYREEE (reference sequence). V was cut by 3 bases and J by 3 bases, with 15 bases left in between. The CDR3 spans 15 residues.

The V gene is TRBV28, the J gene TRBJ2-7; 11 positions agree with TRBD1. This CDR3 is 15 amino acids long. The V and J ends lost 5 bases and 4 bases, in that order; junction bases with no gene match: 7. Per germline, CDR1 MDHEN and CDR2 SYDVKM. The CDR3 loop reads CASSVVGTGGYEQYF. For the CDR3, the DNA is TGTGCCAGCAGTGTAGTAGGGACAGGGGGTTACGAGCAGTACTTC. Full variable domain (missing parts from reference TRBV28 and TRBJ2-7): DVKVTQSSRYLVKRTGEKVFLECVQDMDHENMFWYRQDPGLGLRLIYFSYDVKMKEKGDIPEGYSVSREKKERFSLILESASTNQTSMYLCASSVVGTGGYEQYFGPGTRLTVT.

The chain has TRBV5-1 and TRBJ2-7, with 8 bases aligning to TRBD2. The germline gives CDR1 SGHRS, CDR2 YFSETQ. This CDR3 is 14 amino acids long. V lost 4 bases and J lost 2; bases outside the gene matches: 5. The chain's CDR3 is CASSKAGVAYEQYF. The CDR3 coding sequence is TGCGCCAGCAGCAAAGCGGGAGTCGCCTACGAGCAGTACTTC. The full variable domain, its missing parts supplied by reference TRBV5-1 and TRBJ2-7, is KAGVTQTPRYLIKTRGQQVTLSCSPISGHRSVSWYQQTPGQGLQFLFEYFSETQRNKGNFPGRFSGRQFSNSRSEMNVSTLELGDSALYLCASSKAGVAYEQYFGPGTRLTVT.

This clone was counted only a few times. The CDR3 DNA sequence: TGTGCCAGCAGTCGACAGTCCTACGAGCAGTACTTC. Encoded protein: CASSRQSYEQYF. The chain employs TRBV6-1 and TRBJ2-7; D perhaps matches TRBD1 (5 bases). The CDR3 spans 12 residues. CDR1 is MNHNS, CDR2 SASEGT, per germline. Trimming removed 5 bases at V and 1 base at J, with 6 bases between.

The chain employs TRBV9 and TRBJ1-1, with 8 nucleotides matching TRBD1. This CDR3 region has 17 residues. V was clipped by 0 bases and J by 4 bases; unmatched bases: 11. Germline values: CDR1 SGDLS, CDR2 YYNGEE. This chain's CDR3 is CASSVGGTGAFGTEAFF. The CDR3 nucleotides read TGTGCCAGCAGCGTAGGAGGGACAGGAGCCTTTGGCACTGAAGCTTTCTTT.